This T cell receptor beta chain emerged from a study of blood T cell repertoires in COVID-19. Looking at the study overall: Material from acute and convalescent COVID-19 was sourced from the United States, Italy and Spain. PBMCs, B-cell-depleted T cells, or T cells were the source of the cDNA or gDNA that made up the material.

Ages ranged from about 18 to 89 years, with residence in fewer than 25 US areas. Participant reports of clinical history set cohort assignment. Generated by immunoSEQ multiplex PCR, the TCRdb table keeps only in-frame clones and is missing some. Of approximately 230,000 clones detected, 70% to 90% appear once; the ten largest clones hold approximately 15%. CDR1 MDHEN and CDR2 SYDVKM come from the germline V gene. The CDR3 is made up of 14 amino acids. V shed 2 bases and J shed 5 bases, with 12 bases lying between them. The sample comprised PBMCs or T cells enriched from blood (not recorded which). The TCR comes from a woman aged 45-60 years with acute COVID-19. This chain joins TRBV28 and TRBJ2-5; no firm D call. The CDR3 sequence is CASSLANNPETQYF. DNA for the CDR3: TGTGCCAGCAGTTTAGCCAACAATCCGGAGACCCAGTACTTC.